A selection of T cell receptor beta chains follows, all from one sample in a study of OX40 agonist ivuxolimab in advanced cancers. Method: immunoSEQ multiplex PCR; TCRdb's copy keeps in-frame clones and lacks some. Counted here are about 23,000 clones, approximately 80% occurring once; the ten biggest clones make up around 2%. The sample was CD4+ or CD8+ T cells sorted from blood, taken in a trial of the OX40 agonist ivuxolimab. The source is an adult with an advanced solid tumor such as melanoma, head and neck, liver or kidney cancer. CDR3s include the opening cysteine and the closing phenylalanine or tryptophan. The D gene is left open where the match is weak. Size is stated for part of the rows, as once, few or many counts, or as a class when the clone is expanded.

size: once
D: NA
J: TRBJ2-3
V: TRBV6-5
CDR3: CASSYEAGWTDTQYF
DNA: TGTGCCAGCAGTTACGAGGCGGGGTGGACAGATACGCAGTATTTT

size: once
D: TRBD2
J: TRBJ2-5
V: TRBV2
CDR3: CASSVGLAGSRETQYF
DNA: TGTGCCAGCAGTGTAGGACTAGCGGGGTCGCGGGAGACCCAGTACTTC

size: NA
D: TRBD1
J: TRBJ1-3
V: TRBV7-2
CDR3: CASSSTGGVGNTIYF
DNA: TGTGCCAGCAGCTCTACAGGGGGTGTTGGAAACACCATATATTTT

size: NA
D: TRBD2
J: TRBJ2-7
V: TRBV19
CDR3: CASGTSGITYEQYF
DNA: TGTGCCAGTGGTACTAGCGGGATAACCTACGAGCAGTACTTC

size: NA
D: TRBD2
J: TRBJ2-1
V: TRBV10-3
CDR3: CAISDQASGGLGNEQFF
DNA: TGTGCCATCAGTGATCAGGCTAGCGGGGGGCTAGGCAATGAGCAGTTCTTC

size: NA
D: TRBD1
J: TRBJ2-5
V: TRBV5-4
CDR3: CASSSRPGTGRGRETQYF
DNA: TGTGCCAGCAGCTCCCGTCCCGGGACAGGGAGAGGGCGAGAGACCCAGTACTTC

size: NA
D: NA
J: TRBJ2-3
V: TRBV27
CDR3: CASSFEQGTDTQYF
DNA: TGTGCCAGCAGTTTTGAGCAGGGCACAGATACGCAGTATTTT

size: NA
D: NA
J: TRBJ2-3
V: TRBV19
CDR3: CASWDQRVSQYF
DNA: TGTGCCAGCTGGGACCAGCGAGTATCGCAGTATTTT

size: few
D: NA
J: TRBJ2-7
V: TRBV7-2
CDR3: CASSLEAGGSYEQYF
DNA: TGTGCCAGCAGCTTAGAAGCCGGAGGGTCCTACGAGCAGTACTTC

size: NA
D: NA
J: TRBJ2-2
V: TRBV7-8
CDR3: CASSENRGELFF
DNA: TGTGCCAGCAGCGAAAACAGGGGGGAGCTGTTTTTT

size: NA
D: NA
J: TRBJ1-2
V: TRBV18
CDR3: CASSPPSRDGYTF
DNA: TGTGCCAGCTCACCACCGAGCAGGGATGGCTACACCTTC

size: NA
D: NA
J: TRBJ2-5
V: TRBV5-6
CDR3: CASSLGLLETQYF
DNA: TGTGCCAGCAGCTTGGGTCTATTGGAGACCCAGTACTTC

size: NA
D: TRBD1
J: TRBJ2-2
V: TRBV6-5
CDR3: CASRPGTGTGELFF
DNA: TGTGCCAGCAGACCCGGGACAGGGACCGGGGAGCTGTTTTTT

size: once
D: TRBD2
J: TRBJ2-3
V: TRBV7-9
CDR3: CASSQREGLLTDTQYF
DNA: TGTGCCAGCAGCCAGAGGGAGGGCCTTTTGACAGATACGCAGTATTTT

size: NA
D: NA
J: TRBJ2-7
V: TRBV30
CDR3: CAWSGSIYEQYF
DNA: TGTGCCTGGAGCGGTTCGATCTACGAGCAGTACTTC

size: NA
D: NA
J: TRBJ1-5
V: TRBV2
CDR3: CASSDRSSNQPQHF
DNA: TGTGCCAGCAGTGACAGGTCTAGCAATCAGCCCCAGCATTTT

size: NA
D: TRBD1
J: TRBJ1-6
V: TRBV4-2
CDR3: CASSQDQGRDRVNSPLHF
DNA: TGTGCCAGCAGCCAAGATCAAGGACGGGACAGGGTCAATTCACCCCTCCACTTT

size: once
D: NA
J: TRBJ1-1
V: TRBV28
CDR3: CASSDGAPDPEAFF
DNA: TGTGCCAGCAGCGACGGGGCTCCTGACCCTGAAGCTTTCTTT

size: NA
D: NA
J: TRBJ1-1
V: TRBV18
CDR3: CASSPSGPGVMNTEAFF
DNA: TGTGCCAGCTCACCATCGGGTCCAGGCGTTATGAACACTGAAGCTTTCTTT

size: NA
D: NA
J: TRBJ1-2
V: TRBV6-5
CDR3: CASSSQGRGGQYGYTF
DNA: TGTGCCAGCAGTTCCCAGGGCCGTGGAGGGCAATATGGCTACACCTTC

size: NA
D: NA
J: TRBJ1-6
V: TRBV5-4
CDR3: CASSLEAGVINSPLHF
DNA: TGTGCCAGCAGCCTGGAGGCAGGCGTAATCAATTCACCCCTCCACTTT

size: NA
D: NA
J: TRBJ2-1
V: TRBV7-8
CDR3: CASSLGGVARDNEQFF
DNA: TGTGCCAGCAGCTTAGGAGGGGTTGCGCGTGACAATGAGCAGTTCTTC

size: NA
D: NA
J: TRBJ2-5
V: TRBV28
CDR3: CASSSPDRQETQYF
DNA: TGTGCCAGCAGTTCCCCGGACAGACAAGAGACCCAGTACTTC

size: NA
D: TRBD1
J: TRBJ1-5
V: TRBV18
CDR3: CASSQGQRNQPQHF
DNA: TGTGCCAGCTCGCAGGGACAGCGGAATCAGCCCCAGCATTTT

size: NA
D: NA
J: TRBJ2-2
V: TRBV29-1
CDR3: CSVVRGGNTGELFF
DNA: TGCAGCGTTGTGAGGGGTGGGAACACCGGGGAGCTGTTTTTT

size: NA
D: TRBD1
J: TRBJ1-5
V: TRBV19
CDR3: CASSPGGEGQPQHF
DNA: TGTGCCAGTAGCCCAGGGGGGGAGGGCCAGCCCCAGCATTTT

size: NA
D: TRBD1
J: TRBJ1-5
V: TRBV30
CDR3: CAWATGQGPYSNQPQHF
DNA: TGTGCCTGGGCCACGGGACAGGGGCCTTATAGCAATCAGCCCCAGCATTTT

size: NA
D: TRBD2
J: TRBJ2-1
V: TRBV5-4
CDR3: CASSFPGGEEFF
DNA: TGTGCCAGCAGCTTCCCCGGGGGGGAGGAGTTCTTC

size: NA
D: NA
J: TRBJ2-1
V: TRBV28
CDR3: CASSSSPYNEQFF
DNA: TGTGCCAGCAGCTCTAGTCCCTACAATGAGCAGTTCTTC

size: NA
D: NA
J: TRBJ1-6
V: TRBV19
CDR3: CASSIARGDRYSPLHF
DNA: TGTGCCAGTAGTATAGCCCGCGGAGACAGGTATTCACCCCTCCACTTT

size: NA
D: NA
J: TRBJ2-1
V: TRBV2
CDR3: CASSRTYEQFF
DNA: TGTGCCAGCAGTCGGACGTATGAGCAGTTCTTC

size: NA
D: NA
J: TRBJ2-7
V: TRBV27
CDR3: CASSFWSQRSYEQYF
DNA: TGTGCCAGCAGTTTTTGGAGTCAGCGCTCCTACGAGCAGTACTTC

size: NA
D: TRBD1
J: TRBJ1-3
V: TRBV13
CDR3: CASSRDRGHTIYF
DNA: TGTGCCAGCAGCCGGGACAGGGGGCACACCATATATTTT

size: NA
D: NA
J: TRBJ1-2
V: TRBV10-3
CDR3: CAISEVDTGRGYTF
DNA: TGTGCCATCAGTGAGGTGGACACGGGTAGAGGCTACACCTTC

size: NA
D: NA
J: TRBJ2-3
V: TRBV29-1
CDR3: CSVGGGALKYF
DNA: NA

size: NA
D: NA
J: TRBJ1-2
V: TRBV6-5
CDR3: CASSYAIRGRDYGYTF
DNA: TGTGCCAGCAGTTACGCAATTCGGGGTCGGGACTATGGCTACACCTTC

size: NA
D: NA
J: TRBJ2-7
V: TRBV5-8
CDR3: CASSLSGVYEQYF
DNA: TGTGCCAGCAGCTTGTCAGGGGTATACGAGCAGTACTTC

size: NA
D: NA
J: TRBJ1-1
V: TRBV30
CDR3: CAWLNKDGLNTEAFF
DNA: TGTGCCTGGCTAAATAAAGACGGATTGAACACTGAAGCTTTCTTT

size: NA
D: TRBD1
J: TRBJ1-2
V: TRBV5-1
CDR3: CASSLEGAYGYTF
DNA: TGCGCCAGCAGCTTGGAGGGGGCCTATGGCTACACCTTC